This T cell receptor (beta chain) came from a study of early T cells in non-severe SARS-CoV-2 infection. TCRdb independently ran MiXCR on the 5' RACE reads; one entry per CDR3 protein. Of fewer than 65,000 distinct CDR3 sequences listed, approximately 9.4% are singletons. The junction had 9 bases not matched to a gene; V was cut back by 4 bases and J by 6 bases. Germline V CDR1 and CDR2: SGHDT, YYEEEE. The CDR3 totals 15 residues. Sequencing was done on a sample of whole blood. This clonotype was sampled from an adult who was a healthcare worker with PCR-confirmed SARS-CoV-2 infection or an uninfected control (not recorded which). V is TRBV5-6 and J is TRBJ1-3; 8 nucleotides line up with TRBD1. CDR3 protein: CASSRGQGIENTIYF. CDR3 sequence (DNA): TGTGCCAGCAGCAGAGGACAGGGAATTGAAAACACCATATATTTT.